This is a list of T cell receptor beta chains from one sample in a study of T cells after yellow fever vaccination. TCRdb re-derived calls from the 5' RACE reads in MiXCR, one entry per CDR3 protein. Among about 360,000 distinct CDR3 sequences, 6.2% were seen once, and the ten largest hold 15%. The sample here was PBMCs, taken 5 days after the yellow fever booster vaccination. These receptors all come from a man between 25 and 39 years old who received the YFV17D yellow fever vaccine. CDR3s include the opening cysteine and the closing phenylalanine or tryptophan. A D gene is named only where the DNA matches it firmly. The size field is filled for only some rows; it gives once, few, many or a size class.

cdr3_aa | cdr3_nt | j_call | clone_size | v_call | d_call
CASSALSGKYNEQFF | TGTGCCAGCAGCGCCCTTAGCGGGAAGTACAATGAGCAGTTCTTC | TRBJ2-1 | few | TRBV7-9 | TRBD2
CASSSGTATGELFF | TGTGCCAGCAGCAGCGGGACAGCCACCGGGGAGCTGTTTTTT | TRBJ2-2 | few | TRBV12-3/TRBV12-4 | NA
CASSFGVGTQYF | TGTGCCAGCAGTTTCGGGGTGGGGACCCAGTACTTC | TRBJ2-5 | NA | TRBV27 | NA
CASSLGTSGYNEQFF | TGCGCCAGCAGCTTGGGGACTAGCGGCTACAATGAGCAGTTCTTC | TRBJ2-1 | many | TRBV5-1 | TRBD2
CASSFSQGRGETQYF | TGTGCCAGCAGCTTCTCACAGGGACGAGGAGAGACCCAGTACTTC | TRBJ2-5 | many | TRBV5-4 | NA
CSSFGGQYYGYTF | TGCAGCTCCTTCGGAGGACAGTACTATGGCTACACCTTC | TRBJ1-2 | NA | TRBV20-1 | NA
CASSLVLAAREQYF | TGTGCCAGCAGCTTAGTTTTGGCGGCTCGGGAGCAGTACTTC | TRBJ2-7 | many | TRBV7-8 | NA
CASSPTSGETQYF | TGTGCCAGCAGTCCTACCTCAGGAGAGACCCAGTACTTC | TRBJ2-5 | many | TRBV27 | NA
CASSVELGYSNQPQHF | TGTGCCAGCAGCGTCGAGCTGGGGTATAGCAATCAGCCCCAGCATTTT | TRBJ1-5 | NA | TRBV7-2 | NA
CASSPGDWGYTF | TGTGCCAGCAGCCCCGGGGACTGGGGCTACACCTTC | TRBJ1-2 | many | TRBV7-6 | NA
CASSAGLAGANVLTF | TGTGCCAGCAGTGCCGGACTAGCTGGGGCCAACGTCCTGACTTTC | TRBJ2-6 | few | TRBV6-1 | TRBD2
CASSPGGTATYEQYF | TGTGCCAGCAGCCCCGGCGGGACAGCCACCTACGAGCAGTACTTC | TRBJ2-7 | few | TRBV7-2 | NA
CASSSRGQGPKGYTF | TGTGCCAGCAGCTCTCGGGGGCAGGGGCCCAAAGGCTACACCTTC | TRBJ1-2 | NA | TRBV6-5 | NA
CASSPRASGTPETQYF | TGTGCCAGCAGTCCACGGGCTAGCGGGACCCCAGAGACCCAGTACTTC | TRBJ2-5 | few | TRBV27 | TRBD2
CASSSGTIANTEAFF | TGCGCCAGCAGCTCCGGGACCATTGCGAACACTGAAGCTTTCTTT | TRBJ1-1 | NA | TRBV5-1 | NA
CSAARDSGRALLPYNEQFF | TGCAGTGCTGCCCGCGATAGCGGGAGGGCTCTTCTCCCTTACAATGAGCAGTTCTTC | TRBJ2-1 | NA | TRBV20-1 | TRBD2
CASSYLEGRRETQYF | TGTGCCAGCAGTTACCTGGAGGGCCGAAGAGAGACGCAGTATTTT | TRBJ2-3 | few | TRBV6-5 | NA
CASRTSGSSGELFF | TGTGCCAGCAGGACTAGCGGGAGCTCCGGGGAGCTGTTTTTT | TRBJ2-2 | few | TRBV12-3/TRBV12-4 | TRBD2
CSVSDGPNEKLFF | TGCAGCGTGTCAGATGGACCTAATGAAAAACTGTTTTTT | TRBJ1-4 | NA | TRBV29-1 | NA
CASSLPPQGRRNEQFF | TGTGCCAGCAGCCTCCCCCCTCAAGGGCGGAGGAATGAGCAGTTCTTC | TRBJ2-1 | few | TRBV7-2 | NA
CASDLKGQGNYGYTF | TGTGCCAGCGACTTGAAGGGACAGGGAAACTATGGCTACACCTTC | TRBJ1-2 | NA | TRBV12-3/TRBV12-4 | TRBD1
CATSDPGLAENNEQFF | TGTGCCACCAGTGATCCGGGACTAGCGGAGAACAATGAGCAGTTCTTC | TRBJ2-1 | few | TRBV24-1 | TRBD2
CAWSVGDNQPQHF | TGTGCCTGGAGTGTGGGGGATAATCAGCCCCAGCATTTT | TRBJ1-5 | few | TRBV30 | NA
CASSLTHGSTGELFF | TGTGCCAGCAGTTTAACCCATGGAAGCACCGGGGAGCTGTTTTTT | TRBJ2-2 | few | TRBV28 | NA
CASSLEQRATDTQYF | TGTGCCAGCAGCTTAGAACAGCGGGCCACAGATACGCAGTATTTT | TRBJ2-3 | few | TRBV7-2 | NA
CASSAGLAHNEQFF | TGTGCCAGCAGCGCGGGACTAGCTCACAATGAGCAGTTCTTC | TRBJ2-1 | few | TRBV9 | TRBD2
CASSQDWTRVDEQFF | TGTGCCAGCAGCCAAGATTGGACTAGGGTCGATGAGCAGTTCTTC | TRBJ2-1 | few | TRBV3-1 | TRBD2
CASSFNDYEQYF | TGTGCCAGCAGCTTTAACGACTACGAGCAGTACTTC | TRBJ2-7 | many | TRBV7-6 | NA
CAISAGGTYEQYF | TGTGCCATCAGTGCCGGCGGAACCTACGAGCAGTACTTC | TRBJ2-7 | NA | TRBV10-3 | NA
CASSLLGPPYNEQFF | TGTGCCAGCAGCTTGTTGGGGCCCCCCTACAATGAGCAGTTCTTC | TRBJ2-1 | NA | TRBV7-3 | NA
CASSFISGRAASYEQYF | TGTGCCAGCAGTTTTATTAGCGGGAGGGCCGCCTCCTACGAGCAGTACTTC | TRBJ2-7 | NA | TRBV6-2/TRBV6-3 | TRBD2